This T cell receptor (beta chain) was found in a study of identical twins (dated by TCRdb to between 2015 and 2016). Context from the whole study: TCR alpha and beta repertoires from monozygotic twins, unrelated adults of various ages and cord blood were deep-sequenced to test whether fetal clonotypes persist. To rule out contamination, the twin experiments were replicated at different times with different library preparation protocols. Study-wide findings and limitations: The excess sharing between twins in beta out-of-frame sequences was weaker because fewer shared sequences reduced the signal-to-noise ratio. Conclusions relied on cross-sectional statistical analysis, since the same donors could not be followed over many years. Recombination models systematically underestimated out-of-frame TCR alpha sharing in monozygotic twins but agreed with sharing between unrelated individuals. Zero-insertion analyses could be partly confounded by invariant T cells such as MAIT and iNKT, although diverse VJ usage argued against such confounding for most clonotypes. Fewer insertions were carried by abundant cord blood beta clonotypes; a weaker similar trend was observed in young adult naive repertoires, while no such trend was observed in memory repertoires. Compared with coincidental sharing between unrelated individuals, an excess of low generation-probability sequences was observed among out-of-frame TCR alpha sequences shared between twins.

This clonotype has at least ten counts. What this receptor recognizes is not known. Per-nucleotide qualities are absent, and no much larger clonotype sits a single base away. Every donor in the study was a healthy Caucasian. Miltenyi CD45RO+ enrichment and human naive T-cell isolation kits were used to isolate memory (CD45RO+) and naive T cells from PBMC. V is trimmed back by 8 bases and J by 6 bases, and the junction contains 10 bases that no gene match accounts for. Including cysteine and phenylalanine, the CDR3 has 15 amino acids. Solely the CDR3 DNA is kept, with 45 bases framed from the first base. Library prep was done by 5' RACE. The instrument given in TCRdb is Illumina HiSeq 2000. Template switching introduced a universal primer binding site; the final cDNA contained a unique molecular identifier, enabling accurate counting of TCR cDNA molecules. First-strand cDNA for TCR alpha and beta chains was synthesized from specific primers in the conserved constant-segment region. Each cDNA library was double barcoded, with a SMART-Mk sample barcode plus Illumina barcodes, to control for contamination. Two successive PCR steps introduced TruSeq adapter sequences along with Illumina sample barcodes. TCR alpha and beta cDNA libraries were sequenced on the Illumina HiSeq platform with custom primers. As for how the authors treated the data: MiGEC was used to process raw reads and extract unique molecular identifiers, and MiXCR was used to find CDR3 positions. For each individual, recombination models were inferred using an EM algorithm with the repgenHMM and IGoR tools. The tcR package in R was used for shared clonotype analysis, with sharing normalized by the product of cloneset sizes. To study raw recombination without the effects of thymic and clonal selection, out-of-frame nonproductive sequences were analyzed. Using fastp trimming at Q25 and MiXCR clonotype assembly, TCRdb reanalyzed the public sequencing data and kept in-frame beta chains. Records with the same CDR3 protein are collapsed into one entry carrying the most frequent genes and DNA. The V and J calls and clone size are TCRdb's, not the authors'. The sample includes about 240,000 distinct CDR3 sequences, with about 10% observed a single time. Roughly 10% of the sample lies in the top ten.

The sequence was collected from a man aged 50 to 60 in good health. Sequencing used memory T cells sorted from blood. The cell subset or site label of this sample denotes: CD45RO+ enriched T cells. The V gene is TRBV12-3 or TRBV12-4 and the J gene is TRBJ2-2, with TRBD2 matching 9 junction bases. The nucleotides are TGTGCCAGCGGTAAAGCGGGAGGTTCTCCCGGGGAGCTGTTTTTT. This translates into CASGKAGGSPGELFF.